This entry lists 5 T cell receptor beta chains sequenced from one sample in a study of blood T cell repertoires in COVID-19. Measured with immunoSEQ multiplex PCR; TCRdb has only the in-frame clones, and not every one. Of some 260,000 clones in the sample, roughly nine tenths were seen once. The sequenced material came from PBMCs or T cells enriched from blood (not recorded which). The receptors originated from a woman aged 25 to 39 with acute COVID-19.

This clone has a handful of counts. The chain couples TRBV25-1 to TRBJ1-2, with TRBD1 identical over 7 bases. Germline trimming cut 5 bases from V and 0 bases from J; bases unmatched to any gene: 3. The length of the CDR3 is 14 residues. Germline CDR1 MGHDK, CDR2 SYGVNS. CDR3 in DNA: TGTGCCAGCAGTCTTGGACAGGCTAACTATGGCTACACCTTC. Translation: CASSLGQANYGYTF.

The genes are TRBV2 and TRBJ2-7; D call uncertain. The germline V gene has CDR1 SNHLY and CDR2 FYNNEI. The CDR3 runs 13 residues. Between the trimmed V and J ends, which lost 4 bases and 3 bases, there was a span of 10 bases. In DNA, the CDR3 is TGTGCCAGCAGTGTTCAGAACCACTACGAGCAGTACTTC. Its translation: CASSVQNHYEQYF.

The rearrangement joins TRBV15 to TRBJ2-2, with TRBD1 matching over 10 bases. The germline gives CDR1 LNHNV, CDR2 YYDKDF (reference sequence). V lost 5 bases to trimming and J lost 8 bases; unmatched junction nucleotides: 8. This CDR3 region has 15 residues. CDR3 sequence: CATSFSTGGTGELFF. In nucleotides, the CDR3 is TGTGCCACCAGCTTTTCGACAGGGGGCACGGGGGAGCTGTTTTTT. The entire variable domain, with the rest obtained from reference TRBV15 and TRBJ2-2, is as follows: DAMVIQNPRYQVTQFGKPVTLSCSQTLNHNVMYWYQQKSSQAPKLLFHYYDKDFNNEADTPDNFQSRRPNTSFCFLDIRSPGLGDTAMYLCATSFSTGGTGELFFGEGSRLTVL.

This clone was detected a few times. This chain uses TRBV18 with TRBJ1-1; D possibly corresponds to TRBD1 (5 bases). The CDR3 totals 16 residues. The V gene's germline CDR1 is KGHSH and CDR2 LQKENI. V was shortened by 2 bases and J by 4 bases, with 17 bases between the two germline ends. CDR3 nucleotide sequence: TGTGCCAGCTCACCATATTCGGTCGGGGGTGGCACTGAAGCTTTCTTT. This gives the protein CASSPYSVGGGTEAFF.

The chain links TRBV28 to TRBJ2-7, with D possibly being TRBD2 (6 bases). Per germline, CDR1 MDHEN and CDR2 SYDVKM. The CDR3 totals 15 residues. V was cut by 4 bases and J by 2 bases, with 15 bases left in between. CDR3 protein: CASSSFGGAAYEQYF. In DNA form, the CDR3 reads TGTGCCAGCAGTTCCTTCGGGGGAGCTGCCTACGAGCAGTACTTC. The entire variable domain, with the rest obtained from reference TRBV28 and TRBJ2-7, is as follows: DVKVTQSSRYLVKRTGEKVFLECVQDMDHENMFWYRQDPGLGLRLIYFSYDVKMKEKGDIPEGYSVSREKKERFSLILESASTNQTSMYLCASSSFGGAAYEQYFGPGTRLTVT.